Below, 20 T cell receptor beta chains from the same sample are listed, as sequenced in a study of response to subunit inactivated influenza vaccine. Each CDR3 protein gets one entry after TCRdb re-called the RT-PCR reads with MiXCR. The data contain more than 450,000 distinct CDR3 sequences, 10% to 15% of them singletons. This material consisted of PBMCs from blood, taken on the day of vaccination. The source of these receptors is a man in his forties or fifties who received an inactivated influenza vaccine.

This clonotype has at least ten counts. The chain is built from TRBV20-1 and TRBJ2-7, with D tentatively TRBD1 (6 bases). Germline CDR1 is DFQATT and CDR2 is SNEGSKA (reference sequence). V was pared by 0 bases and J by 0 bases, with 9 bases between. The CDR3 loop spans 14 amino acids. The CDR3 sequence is CSARDLTGSYEQYF. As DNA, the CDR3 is TGCAGTGCTAGAGATCTGACAGGCTCCTACGAGCAGTACTTC.

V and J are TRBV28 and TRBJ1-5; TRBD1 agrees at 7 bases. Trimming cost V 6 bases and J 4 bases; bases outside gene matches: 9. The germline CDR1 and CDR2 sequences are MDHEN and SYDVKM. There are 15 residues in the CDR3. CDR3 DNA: TGTGCCAGCAGGCTACAGGGGACATGGAATCAGCCCCAGCATTTT. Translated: CASRLQGTWNQPQHF.

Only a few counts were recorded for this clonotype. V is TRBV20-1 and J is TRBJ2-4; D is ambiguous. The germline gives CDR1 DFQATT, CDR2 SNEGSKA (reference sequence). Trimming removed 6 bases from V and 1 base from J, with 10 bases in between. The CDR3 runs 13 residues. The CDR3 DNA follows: TGCAGTGCCACGGGCCTGGCCAAAAACATTCAGTACTTC. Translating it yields CSATGLAKNIQYF.

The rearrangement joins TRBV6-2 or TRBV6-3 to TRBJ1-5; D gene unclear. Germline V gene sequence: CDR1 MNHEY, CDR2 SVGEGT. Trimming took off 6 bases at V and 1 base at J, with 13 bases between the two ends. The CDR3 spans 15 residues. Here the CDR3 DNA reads TGTGCCAGCAGCAACGTCTTTGTCAGCAATCAGCCCCAGCATTTT. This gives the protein CASSNVFVSNQPQHF.

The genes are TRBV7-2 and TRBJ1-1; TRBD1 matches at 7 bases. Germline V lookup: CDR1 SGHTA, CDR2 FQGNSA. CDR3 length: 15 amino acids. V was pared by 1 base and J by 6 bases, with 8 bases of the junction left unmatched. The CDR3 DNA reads TGTGCCAGCAGCTTAGTCCCAGGGGGAAATGCTGAAGCTTTCTTT. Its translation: CASSLVPGGNAEAFF.

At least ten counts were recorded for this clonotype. This chain's CDR3 is CSARAGETQYF. The CDR3 coding sequence is TGCAGTGCTAGAGCCGGAGAGACCCAGTACTTC. This chain joins TRBV20-1 and TRBJ2-5; no clear D. There are 11 residues in the CDR3. From germline, CDR1 is DFQATT and CDR2 SNEGSKA (reference sequence). V was trimmed by 1 base and J by 4 bases, leaving 4 bases between them.

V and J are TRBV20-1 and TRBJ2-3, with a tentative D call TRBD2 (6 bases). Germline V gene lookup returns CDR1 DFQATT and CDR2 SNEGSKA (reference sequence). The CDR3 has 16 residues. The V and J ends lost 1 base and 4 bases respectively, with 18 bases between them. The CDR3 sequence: CSARGLGTGAPDTQYF. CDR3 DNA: TGCAGTGCTAGAGGGTTGGGGACGGGAGCTCCAGATACGCAGTATTTT.

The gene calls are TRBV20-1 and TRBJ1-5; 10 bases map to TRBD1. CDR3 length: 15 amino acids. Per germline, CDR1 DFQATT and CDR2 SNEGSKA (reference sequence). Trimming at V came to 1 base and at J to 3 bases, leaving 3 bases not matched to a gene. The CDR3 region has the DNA TGCAGTGCTAGAGGACAGGGGGCCCCCAATCAGCCCCAGCATTTT. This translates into CSARGQGAPNQPQHF.

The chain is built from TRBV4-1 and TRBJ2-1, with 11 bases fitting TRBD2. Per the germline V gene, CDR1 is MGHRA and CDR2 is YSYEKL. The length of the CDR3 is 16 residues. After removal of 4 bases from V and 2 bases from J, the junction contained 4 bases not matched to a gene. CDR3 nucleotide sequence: TGCGCCAGCAGCCGCTTACTAGCGGGGGCCTACAATGAGCAGTTCTTC. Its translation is CASSRLLAGAYNEQFF.

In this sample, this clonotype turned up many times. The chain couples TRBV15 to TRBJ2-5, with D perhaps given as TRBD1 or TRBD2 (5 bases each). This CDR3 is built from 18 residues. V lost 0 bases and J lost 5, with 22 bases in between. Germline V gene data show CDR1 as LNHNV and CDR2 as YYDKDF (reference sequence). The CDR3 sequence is CATSRDLPIRGRAETQYF. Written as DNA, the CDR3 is TGTGCCACCAGCAGAGATCTTCCGATTAGGGGACGAGCGGAGACCCAGTACTTC.

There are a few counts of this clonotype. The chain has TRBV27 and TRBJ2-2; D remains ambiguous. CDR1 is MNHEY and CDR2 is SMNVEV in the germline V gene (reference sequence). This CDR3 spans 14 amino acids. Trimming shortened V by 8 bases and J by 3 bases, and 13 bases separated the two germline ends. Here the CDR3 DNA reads TGTGCCAGCTGCGAGCGAACGTACACCGGGGAGCTGTTTTTT. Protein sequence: CASCERTYTGELFF.

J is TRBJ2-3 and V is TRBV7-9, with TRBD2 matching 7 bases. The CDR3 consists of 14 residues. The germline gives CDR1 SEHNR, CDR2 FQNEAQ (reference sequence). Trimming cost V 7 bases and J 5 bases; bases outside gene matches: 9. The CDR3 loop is CASTAWEGQDTQYF. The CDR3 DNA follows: TGTGCCAGCACGGCGTGGGAGGGGCAAGATACGCAGTATTTT. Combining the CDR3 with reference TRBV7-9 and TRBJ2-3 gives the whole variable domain DTGVSQNPRHKITKRGQNVTFRCDPISEHNRLYWYRQTLGQGPEFLTYFQNEAQLEKSRLLSDRFSAERPKGSFSTLEIQRTEQGDSAMYLCASTAWEGQDTQYFGPGTRLTVL.

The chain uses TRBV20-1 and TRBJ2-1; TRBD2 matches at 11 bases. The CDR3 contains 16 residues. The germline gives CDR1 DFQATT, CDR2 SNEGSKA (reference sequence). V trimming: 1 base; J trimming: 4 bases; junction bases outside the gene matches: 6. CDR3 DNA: TGCAGTGCTAGAGTTACCGGGACTAGCGGATACAATGAGCAGTTCTTC. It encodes CSARVTGTSGYNEQFF.

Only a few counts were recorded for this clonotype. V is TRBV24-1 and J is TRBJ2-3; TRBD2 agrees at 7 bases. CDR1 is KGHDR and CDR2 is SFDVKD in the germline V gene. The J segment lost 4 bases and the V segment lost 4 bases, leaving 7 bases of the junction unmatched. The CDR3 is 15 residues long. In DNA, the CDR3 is TGTGCCACCAGTGACACCGATACTAGCGCAGATACGCAGTATTTT. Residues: CATSDTDTSADTQYF.

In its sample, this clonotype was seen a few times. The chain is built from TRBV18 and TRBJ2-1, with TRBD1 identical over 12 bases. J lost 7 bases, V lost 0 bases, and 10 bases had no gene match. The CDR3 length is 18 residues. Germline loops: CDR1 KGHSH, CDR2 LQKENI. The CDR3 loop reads CASSPPSRGQGARNEQFF. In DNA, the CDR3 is TGTGCCAGCTCACCACCTTCGCGGGGACAGGGGGCGAGGAATGAGCAGTTCTTC.

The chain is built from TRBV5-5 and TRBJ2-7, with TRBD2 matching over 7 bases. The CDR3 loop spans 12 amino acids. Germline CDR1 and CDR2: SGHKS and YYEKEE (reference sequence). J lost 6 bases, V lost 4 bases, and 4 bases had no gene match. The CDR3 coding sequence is TGTGCCAGCAGCGTCGGGGGGAGCGAGCAGTACTTC. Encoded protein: CASSVGGSEQYF.

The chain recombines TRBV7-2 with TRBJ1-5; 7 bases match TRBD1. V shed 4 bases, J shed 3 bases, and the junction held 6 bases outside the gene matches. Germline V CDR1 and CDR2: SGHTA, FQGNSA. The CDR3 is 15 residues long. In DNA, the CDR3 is TGTGCCAGCAGCTCAGACAGGGTCTACAATCAGCCCCAGCATTTT. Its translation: CASSSDRVYNQPQHF.

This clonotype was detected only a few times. Here the CDR3 DNA reads TGTGCCAGCAGTTTGAAAGGGAAACATCAGCCCCAGCATTTT. It codes for CASSLKGKHQPQHF. This chain uses TRBV12-3 or TRBV12-4 with TRBJ1-5; D gene ambiguous. CDR3 length equals 14 residues. V was clipped by 3 bases and J by 5 bases, with 11 bases between them.

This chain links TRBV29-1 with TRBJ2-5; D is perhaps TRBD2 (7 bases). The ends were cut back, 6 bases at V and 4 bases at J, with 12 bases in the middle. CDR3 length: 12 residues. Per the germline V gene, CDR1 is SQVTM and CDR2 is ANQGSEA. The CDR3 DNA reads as TGCAGCGTGGGGGGGGGCCCAGAGACCCAGTACTTC. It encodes CSVGGGPETQYF.

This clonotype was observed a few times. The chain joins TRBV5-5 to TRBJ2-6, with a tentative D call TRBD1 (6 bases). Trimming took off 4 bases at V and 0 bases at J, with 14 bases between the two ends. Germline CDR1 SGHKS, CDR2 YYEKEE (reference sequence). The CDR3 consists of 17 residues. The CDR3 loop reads CASSLRTALSGANVLTF. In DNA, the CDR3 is TGTGCCAGCAGCCTTAGGACAGCCCTCTCTGGGGCCAACGTCCTGACTTTC.